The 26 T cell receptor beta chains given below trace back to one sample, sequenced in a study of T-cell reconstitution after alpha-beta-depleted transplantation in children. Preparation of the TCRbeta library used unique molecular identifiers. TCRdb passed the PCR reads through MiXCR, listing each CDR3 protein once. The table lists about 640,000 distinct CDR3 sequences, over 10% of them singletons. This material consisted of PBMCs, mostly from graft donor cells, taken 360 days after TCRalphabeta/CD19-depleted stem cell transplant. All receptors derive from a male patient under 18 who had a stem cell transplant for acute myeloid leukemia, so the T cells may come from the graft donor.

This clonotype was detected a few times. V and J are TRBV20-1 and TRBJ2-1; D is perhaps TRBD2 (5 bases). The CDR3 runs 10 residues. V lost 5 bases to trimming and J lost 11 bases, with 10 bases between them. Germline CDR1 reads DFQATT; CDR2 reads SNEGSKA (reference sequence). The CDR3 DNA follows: TGCAGTGCTGACGGGGTTCAGCAGTTCTTC. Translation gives CSADGVQQFF.

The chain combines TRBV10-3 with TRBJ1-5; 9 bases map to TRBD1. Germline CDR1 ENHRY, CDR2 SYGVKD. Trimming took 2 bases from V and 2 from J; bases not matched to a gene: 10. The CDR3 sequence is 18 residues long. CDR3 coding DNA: TGTGCCATCAGTGAGGAGGAAGACAGGGGGTCTGGCAATCAGCCCCAGCATTTT. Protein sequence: CAISEEEDRGSGNQPQHF.

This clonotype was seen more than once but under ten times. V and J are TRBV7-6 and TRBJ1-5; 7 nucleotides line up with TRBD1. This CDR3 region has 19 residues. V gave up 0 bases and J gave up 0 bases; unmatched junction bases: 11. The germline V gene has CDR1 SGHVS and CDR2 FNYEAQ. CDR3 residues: CASSLAAGTDIYSNQPQHF. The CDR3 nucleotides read TGTGCCAGCAGCTTAGCAGCCGGGACAGACATTTATAGCAATCAGCCCCAGCATTTT.

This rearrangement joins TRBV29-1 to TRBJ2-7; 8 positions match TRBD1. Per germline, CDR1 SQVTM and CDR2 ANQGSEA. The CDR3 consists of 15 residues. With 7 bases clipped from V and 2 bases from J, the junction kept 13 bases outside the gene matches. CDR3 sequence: CSAGGGRQGTYEQYF. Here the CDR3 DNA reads TGCAGCGCCGGAGGAGGAAGACAGGGGACCTACGAGCAGTACTTC.

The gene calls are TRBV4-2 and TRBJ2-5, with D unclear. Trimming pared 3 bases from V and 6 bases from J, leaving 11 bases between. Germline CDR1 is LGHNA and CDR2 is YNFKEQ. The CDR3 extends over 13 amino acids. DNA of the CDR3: TGTGCCAGCAGCCATCCGAGCCCGCAGACCCAGTACTTC. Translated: CASSHPSPQTQYF.

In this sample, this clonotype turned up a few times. CDR3 DNA sequence: TGTGCCAGCAGCGATGCGACAGGGGCCTACAATGAGCAGTTCTTC. Residues: CASSDATGAYNEQFF. The chain carries TRBV12-3 or TRBV12-4 and TRBJ2-1, with 8 bases lining up with TRBD1. The J segment lost 2 bases and the V segment lost 6 bases, leaving 6 bases of the junction unmatched. This CDR3 spans 15 amino acids.

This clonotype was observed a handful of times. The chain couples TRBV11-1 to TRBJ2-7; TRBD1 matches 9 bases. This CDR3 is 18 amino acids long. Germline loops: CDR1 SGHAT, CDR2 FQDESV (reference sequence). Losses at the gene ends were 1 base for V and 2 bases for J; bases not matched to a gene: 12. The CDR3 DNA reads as TGTGCCAGCAGCTTAGGAGGAGGTCGGGACAGGGTTACCTACGAGCAGTACTTC. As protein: CASSLGGGRDRVTYEQYF.

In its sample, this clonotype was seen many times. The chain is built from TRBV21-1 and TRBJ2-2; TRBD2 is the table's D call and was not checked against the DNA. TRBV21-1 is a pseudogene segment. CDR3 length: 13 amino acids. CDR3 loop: CASSITSAGELFF. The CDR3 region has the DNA TGTGCCAGCAGCATAACTAGCGCCGGGGAGCTGTTTTTT.

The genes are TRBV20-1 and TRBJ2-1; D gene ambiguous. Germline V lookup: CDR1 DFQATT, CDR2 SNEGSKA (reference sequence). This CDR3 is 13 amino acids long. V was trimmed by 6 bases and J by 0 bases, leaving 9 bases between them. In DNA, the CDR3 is TGCAGTGCAGATTTCTCCTCCTACAATGAGCAGTTCTTC. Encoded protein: CSADFSSYNEQFF.

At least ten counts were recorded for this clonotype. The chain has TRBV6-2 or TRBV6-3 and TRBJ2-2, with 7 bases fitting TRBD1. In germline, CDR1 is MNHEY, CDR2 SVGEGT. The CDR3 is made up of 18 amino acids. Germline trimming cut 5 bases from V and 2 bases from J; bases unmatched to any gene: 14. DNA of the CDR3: TGTGCCAGCAGTCGGGACAGTTTTGCCACTCTCAACACCGGGGAGCTGTTTTTT. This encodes CASSRDSFATLNTGELFF.

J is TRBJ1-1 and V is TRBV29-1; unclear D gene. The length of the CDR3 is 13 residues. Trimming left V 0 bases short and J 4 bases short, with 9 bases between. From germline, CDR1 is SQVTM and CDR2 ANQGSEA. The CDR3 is CSVEDDWGTEAFF. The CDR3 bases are TGCAGCGTTGAAGATGACTGGGGCACTGAAGCTTTCTTT.

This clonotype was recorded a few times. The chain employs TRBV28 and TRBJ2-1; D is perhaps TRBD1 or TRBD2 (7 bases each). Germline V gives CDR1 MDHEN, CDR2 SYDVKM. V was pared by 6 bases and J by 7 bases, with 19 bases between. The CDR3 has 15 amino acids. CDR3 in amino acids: CASRPTQGGANEQFF. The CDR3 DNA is TGTGCCAGCAGGCCAACTCAGGGGGGGGCGAATGAGCAGTTCTTC.

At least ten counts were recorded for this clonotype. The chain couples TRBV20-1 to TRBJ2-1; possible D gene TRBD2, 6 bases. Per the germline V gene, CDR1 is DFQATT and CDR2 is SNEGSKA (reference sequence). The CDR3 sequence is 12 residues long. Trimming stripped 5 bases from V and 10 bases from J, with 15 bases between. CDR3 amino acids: CSAGDWDTEQFF. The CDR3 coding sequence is TGCAGTGCTGGGGACTGGGATACCGAGCAGTTCTTC.

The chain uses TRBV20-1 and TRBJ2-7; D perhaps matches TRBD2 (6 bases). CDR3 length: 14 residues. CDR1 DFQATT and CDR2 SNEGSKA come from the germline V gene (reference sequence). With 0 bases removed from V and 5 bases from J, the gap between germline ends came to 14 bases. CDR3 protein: CSARDRREHDEQYF. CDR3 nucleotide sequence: TGCAGTGCTAGAGATCGGCGGGAACACGACGAGCAGTACTTC.

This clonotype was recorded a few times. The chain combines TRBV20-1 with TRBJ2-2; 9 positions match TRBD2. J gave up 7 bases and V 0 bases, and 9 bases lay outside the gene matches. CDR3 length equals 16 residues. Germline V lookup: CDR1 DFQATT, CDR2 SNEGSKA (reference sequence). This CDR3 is CSARDRLAGILGELFF. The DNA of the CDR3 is TGCAGTGCTAGAGATAGGCTAGCGGGAATCCTCGGGGAGCTGTTTTTT.

CDR3 coding DNA: TGTGCCAGCAGCTTAGCTTACAGGGAGAACACTGAAGCTTTCTTT. Its protein product is CASSLAYRENTEAFF. This chain uses TRBV7-8 with TRBJ1-1, with D possibly being TRBD1 (6 bases). Trimming stripped 0 bases from V and 1 base from J, with 9 bases between. The V gene's germline CDR1 is SGHVS and CDR2 FQNEAQ. The CDR3 runs to 15 residues.

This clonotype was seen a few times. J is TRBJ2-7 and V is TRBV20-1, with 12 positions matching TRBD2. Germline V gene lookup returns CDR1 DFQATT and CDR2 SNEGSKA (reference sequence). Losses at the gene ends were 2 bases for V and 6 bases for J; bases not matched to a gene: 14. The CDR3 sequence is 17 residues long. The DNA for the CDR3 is TGCAGTGCTAGAAGTTTCAGACTAGCGGGAGAACGTGGCGAGCAGTACTTC. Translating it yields CSARSFRLAGERGEQYF.

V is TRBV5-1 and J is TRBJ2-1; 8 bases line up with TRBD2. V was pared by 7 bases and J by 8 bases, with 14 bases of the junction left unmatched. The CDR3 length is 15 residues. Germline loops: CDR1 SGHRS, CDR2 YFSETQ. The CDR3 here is CASGPGGTRPDEQFF. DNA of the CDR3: TGCGCCAGCGGACCCGGCGGGACTAGGCCCGATGAGCAGTTCTTC.

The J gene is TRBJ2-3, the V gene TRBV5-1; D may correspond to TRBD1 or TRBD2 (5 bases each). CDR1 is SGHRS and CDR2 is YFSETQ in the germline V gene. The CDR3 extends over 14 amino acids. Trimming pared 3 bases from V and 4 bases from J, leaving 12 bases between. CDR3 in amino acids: CASSWDPRADTQYF. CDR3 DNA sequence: TGCGCCAGCAGCTGGGACCCCCGCGCAGATACGCAGTATTTT.

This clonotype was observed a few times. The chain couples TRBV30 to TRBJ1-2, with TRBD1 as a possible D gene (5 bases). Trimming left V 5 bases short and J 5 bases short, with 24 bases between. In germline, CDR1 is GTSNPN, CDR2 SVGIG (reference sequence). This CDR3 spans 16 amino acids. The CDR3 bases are TGTGCCTGGGCTCGGGACGCCGCACCGAAACCATATGGCTACACCTTC. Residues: CAWARDAAPKPYGYTF.

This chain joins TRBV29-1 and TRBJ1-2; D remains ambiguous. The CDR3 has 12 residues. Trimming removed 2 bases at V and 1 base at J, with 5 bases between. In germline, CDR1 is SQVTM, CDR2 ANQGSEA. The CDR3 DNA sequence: TGCAGCGTTGAACAGGTTAACTATGGCTACACCTTC. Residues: CSVEQVNYGYTF. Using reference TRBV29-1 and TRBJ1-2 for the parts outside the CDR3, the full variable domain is SAVISQKPSRDICQRGTSLTIQCQVDSQVTMMFWYRQQPGQSLTLIATANQGSEATYESGFVIDKFPISRPNLTFSTLTVSNMSPEDSSIYLCSVEQVNYGYTFGSGTRLTVV.

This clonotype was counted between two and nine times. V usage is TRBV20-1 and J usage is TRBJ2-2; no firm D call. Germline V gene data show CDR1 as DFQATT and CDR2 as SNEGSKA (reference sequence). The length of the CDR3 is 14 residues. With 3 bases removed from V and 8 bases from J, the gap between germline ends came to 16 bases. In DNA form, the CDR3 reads TGCAGTGCTAGCCCCCCCACCGGGTCAGGGGAGCTGTTTTTT. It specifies CSASPPTGSGELFF.

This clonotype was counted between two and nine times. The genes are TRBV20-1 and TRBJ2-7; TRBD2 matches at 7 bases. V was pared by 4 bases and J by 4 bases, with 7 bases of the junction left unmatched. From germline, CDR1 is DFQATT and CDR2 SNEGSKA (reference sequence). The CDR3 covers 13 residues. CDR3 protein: CSATGTTHYEQYF. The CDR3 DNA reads TGCAGTGCTACCGGGACTACCCATTACGAGCAGTACTTC.

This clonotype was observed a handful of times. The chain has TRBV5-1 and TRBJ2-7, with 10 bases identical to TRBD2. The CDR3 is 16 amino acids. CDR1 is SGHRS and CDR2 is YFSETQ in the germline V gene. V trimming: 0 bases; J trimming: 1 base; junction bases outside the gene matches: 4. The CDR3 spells CASSLGTSGASYEQYF. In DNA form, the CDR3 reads TGCGCCAGCAGCTTGGGTACTAGCGGGGCATCCTACGAGCAGTACTTC. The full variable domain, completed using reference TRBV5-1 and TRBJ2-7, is KAGVTQTPRYLIKTRGQQVTLSCSPISGHRSVSWYQQTPGQGLQFLFEYFSETQRNKGNFPGRFSGRQFSNSRSEMNVSTLELGDSALYLCASSLGTSGASYEQYFGPGTRLTVT.

The CDR3, as DNA: TGTGCCGTACACTCGGGGACTAGCGGGAGAGTTAGAAACGAGCAGTACTTC. This gives the protein CAVHSGTSGRVRNEQYF. The gene calls are TRBV27 and TRBJ2-7; 14 bases are a match to TRBD2. The V segment lost 11 bases and the J segment 5 bases; nucleotides outside the gene matches: 17. The V gene's germline CDR1 is MNHEY and CDR2 SMNVEV (reference sequence). This CDR3 region has 17 residues.

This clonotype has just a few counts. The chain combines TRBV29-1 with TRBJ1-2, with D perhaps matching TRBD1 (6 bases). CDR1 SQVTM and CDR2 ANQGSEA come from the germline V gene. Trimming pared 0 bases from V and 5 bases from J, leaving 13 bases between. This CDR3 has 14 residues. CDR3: CSVEEQGPDYGYTF. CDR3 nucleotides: TGCAGCGTTGAAGAGCAGGGGCCGGATTATGGCTACACCTTC.